The table lists the clone carrying this T cell receptor (beta chain) with a few counts. What it binds is not known. This sample was included in a study of chemoradiotherapy in HPV16-positive cancers. Study observations and caveats: Functional assays defining HPV-specific T cells used only a couple of HPV16-positive patients. Better recurrence-free survival went with HPV-responsive T-cell expansion in HPV16-positive patients. Non-HPV-specific T cells did not expand in tumors during treatment, whereas candidate HPV-specific clones and E7-related motifs did.

The CDR3 is 14 amino acids. Between the trimmed V and J ends, which lost 2 bases and 10 bases, there was a span of 12 bases. CDR1 MNHNY and CDR2 SVGAGI come from the germline V gene (reference sequence). Sequenced by immunoSEQ multiplex PCR; TCRdb stores in-frame clones only, minus some. The repertoire consists of tens of thousands of clones, with around 77% occurring once and the leading ten covering about 4.1%. Repertoires were sampled repeatedly during chemoradiotherapy. The sequence was obtained from a human donor with HPV-associated anogenital cancer. The sample in question was blood, obtained from a patient who underwent chemoradiotherapy. The chain joins TRBV6-6 to TRBJ1-6; no clear D gene. CDR3 DNA: TGTGCCAGCAGTTACACTGGCCAAGAGTCACCCCTCCACTTT. Translated: CASSYTGQESPLHF.